This T cell receptor beta chain was sequenced in a study of T cell changes during pregnancy in multiple sclerosis. Clones were sequenced by immunoSEQ multiplex PCR, and TCRdb holds only the in-frame ones, with some missing. Of 18,000 or so clones listed, 89% are singletons. This CDR3 comprises 14 residues. J was trimmed by 7 bases and V by 3 bases; bases with no gene match: 7. Germline loops: CDR1 SGDLS, CDR2 YYNGEE. The source material was CD8+ T cells from peripheral blood mononuclear cells, sampled in the second trimester of pregnancy. The chain recombines TRBV9 with TRBJ1-5; TRBD1 matches 7 bases. This TCR derives from a female donor in good health, enrolled as a control in a pregnancy study. The CDR3 reads CASSGTGVGQPQHF. DNA of the CDR3: TGTGCCAGCAGCGGAACAGGGGTGGGGCAGCCCCAGCATTTT.